The clone carrying this T cell receptor (beta chain) has only a few counts. Adults between roughly 18 and 95 years of age took part from about two dozen US areas. Membership in each cohort depended on participant-reported clinical history. These data come from a study of blood T cell repertoires in COVID-19. Authors' data handling: Estimation of nucleated cell counts relied on the amplification of reference gene primers. The repertoire was sequenced with immunoSEQ multiplex PCR; TCRdb's copy has only in-frame clones and lacks some. V, J and clone size derive from that table, while D and trimming were established from the DNA sequence. The top ten hold approximately 1.6% of the sample, which has about 140,000 clones, more than 80% seen once. This CDR3 spans 15 amino acids. V shed 4 bases, J shed 4 bases, and the junction held 7 bases outside the gene matches. Germline V CDR1 and CDR2: MNHEY, SVGEGT.

Sequenced: PBMCs or T cells enriched from blood (not recorded which). This sequence was found in a woman aged 18-35 years who had been exposed to COVID-19. The V gene is TRBV6-2 or TRBV6-3, the J gene TRBJ1-1; 9 bases align to TRBD1. CDR3 residues: CASSSSMTGGTEAFF. The CDR3 DNA follows: TGTGCCAGCAGTTCCTCAATGACAGGGGGCACTGAAGCTTTCTTT.